The rows below give T cell receptor beta chains drawn from one sample of a study of spatial heterogeneity in lung cancer. MiXCR, applied by TCRdb to the 5' RACE reads, yields one record per CDR3 protein. The sample consists of about 4,800 distinct CDR3 sequences, approximately 28% of them appearing once. The input for sequencing was PBMCs, taken at surgery. The source of these receptors is a male donor with early-stage non-small cell lung cancer. Each CDR3 is given with its conserved first and last residue. A D gene is named only where the DNA matches it firmly. Some rows have no size entry. The others give once, few or many, or a class for an expanded clone.

V	J	size	D	length	DNA	CDR3
TRBV7-9	TRBJ2-3	few	TRBD2	14	TGTGCCAGCAGTAGCGGGAAGAGCACAGATACGCAGTATTTT	CASSSGKSTDTQYF
TRBV28	TRBJ2-5	medium-sized	-	15	TGTGCCAGCAGTTGGCCTGGGACCGCTCAAGAGACCCAGTACTTC	CASSWPGTAQETQYF
TRBV5-5	TRBJ2-5	medium-sized	-	13	TGTGCCAGCAACGAAGATGACCTCGGGACCCAGTACTTC	CASNEDDLGTQYF
TRBV14	TRBJ2-1	few	-	16	TGTGCCAGCACCGCCCAGGGGGGGCGTCACTACAATGAGCAGTTCTTC	CASTAQGGRHYNEQFF
TRBV28	TRBJ1-5	few	-	12	TGTGCCAGCACAAAATGGCCGCAGCCCCAGCATTTT	CASTKWPQPQHF
TRBV5-1	TRBJ1-1	medium-sized	-	16	TGCGCCAGCAGCCTAAAGGCGGGGAACCCGAACACTGAAGCTTTCTTT	CASSLKAGNPNTEAFF
TRBV29-1	TRBJ2-1	medium-sized	-	14	TGCAGCGCCACCCCCGGGGGTTGGGGCAATGAGCAGTTCTTC	CSATPGGWGNEQFF
TRBV29-1	TRBJ2-7	-	TRBD1	15	TGCAGCGTGCAAACCGGGACAGGGGATCCGGACGAGCAGTACTTC	CSVQTGTGDPDEQYF
TRBV7-9	TRBJ2-3	once	TRBD1	14	TGTGCCAGCCCCGGGGCAGGGGGTACAGATACGCAGTATTTT	CASPGAGGTDTQYF
TRBV7-3	TRBJ1-1	many	-	13	TGTGCCAGCAGCTCCGCCCGAGGCACTGAAGCTTTCTTT	CASSSARGTEAFF
TRBV2	TRBJ2-1	-	TRBD1	14	TGTGCCAGCACTCTACAGGGGGTGGGCGATGAGCAGTTCTTC	CASTLQGVGDEQFF
TRBV2	TRBJ1-2	-	TRBD1	13	TGTGCCAGCAGTGTGGACAGGAACTATGGCTACACCTTC	CASSVDRNYGYTF
TRBV7-2	TRBJ1-3	-	-	15	TGTGCCAGCAGCTTGCGCATCCGCTCTGGAAACACCATATATTTT	CASSLRIRSGNTIYF
TRBV7-3	TRBJ1-1	few	-	14	TGTGCCAGCAGCTCAGACCGGGGGGGCACTGAAGCTTTCTTT	CASSSDRGGTEAFF
TRBV28	TRBJ1-6	medium-sized	-	14	TGTGCCAGCAAGCCGAGCTCCTATAATTCACCCCTCCACTTT	CASKPSSYNSPLHF
TRBV12-3/TRBV12-4	TRBJ1-1	-	-	14	TGTGCCAGCAGTTTTGGGGTTTTTGGCACTGAAGCTTTCTTT	CASSFGVFGTEAFF
TRBV9	TRBJ2-2	medium-sized	-	15	TGTGCCAGCAGCGTAGGTGGCAGGAGGACCGGGGAGCTGTTTTTT	CASSVGGRRTGELFF
TRBV7-2	TRBJ1-3	medium-sized	TRBD1	14	TGTGCCAGCAGCGTTACAGGGGCGGGAAACACCATATATTTT	CASSVTGAGNTIYF
TRBV12-3/TRBV12-4	TRBJ1-3	-	-	14	TGTGCCAGCAGTCTTGGGACTGACGGAAACACCATATATTTT	CASSLGTDGNTIYF
TRBV27	TRBJ1-1	few	-	14	TGTGCCAGCAGTTTAACGGGGCGGGGACGGGAAGCTTTCTTT	CASSLTGRGREAFF
TRBV9	TRBJ2-2	-	TRBD2	14	TGTGCCAGCACACCGGGGGAGGGCACCGGGGAGCTGTTTTTT	CASTPGEGTGELFF
TRBV30	TRBJ2-5	few	TRBD2	15	TGTGCCTGGAGTGTTGGGACGGGAGGGGAGAAGACCCAGTACTTC	CAWSVGTGGEKTQYF
TRBV6-2/TRBV6-3	TRBJ2-5	-	-	11	TGTGCCAGCAGTTACGCGGAGACCCAGTACTTC	CASSYAETQYF
TRBV6-2/TRBV6-3	TRBJ1-5	few	TRBD1	15	TGTGCCAGCAGCCCGGGACAGGGTAGGGATCAGCCCCAGCATTTT	CASSPGQGRDQPQHF
TRBV5-1	TRBJ2-1	once	-	13	TGCGCCAGCAGCTCCGGAACCTACAATGAGCAGTTCTTC	CASSSGTYNEQFF
TRBV12-3/TRBV12-4	TRBJ2-7	medium-sized	-	14	TGTGCCAGCAGTTCCCAGGGAATCACCTACGAGCAGTACTTC	CASSSQGITYEQYF
TRBV28	TRBJ1-1	-	-	12	TGTGCCAGCAGTTTAGGGGAGCTTGAAGCTTTCTTT	CASSLGELEAFF
TRBV20-1	TRBJ2-3	few	-	14	TGCAGTGCCCCCTTGGACCTCCTCACAGATACGCAGTATTTT	CSAPLDLLTDTQYF
TRBV6-5	TRBJ2-2	medium-sized	-	15	TGTGCCACCCGACCGGGACGGCGAGCCACCGGGGAGCTGTTTTTT	CATRPGRRATGELFF
TRBV6-1	TRBJ2-3	-	TRBD2	15	TGTGCCAGCATCCTAGCGGGCCGTAGCACAGATACGCAGTATTTT	CASILAGRSTDTQYF
TRBV11-2	TRBJ2-7	medium-sized	-	14	TGTGCCAGCACCCTCCGGGCGGGGAACTACGAGCAGTACTTC	CASTLRAGNYEQYF
TRBV29-1	TRBJ1-1	-	TRBD1	13	TGCAGCGTTAGGACAGGGACCAACACTGAAGCTTTCTTT	CSVRTGTNTEAFF
TRBV27	TRBJ2-7	-	-	12	TGTGCCAGCTTTAGTAGCTCCTACGAGCAGTACTTC	CASFSSSYEQYF
TRBV7-9	TRBJ1-2	many	-	12	TGTGCCAGCAGCTTCGGTGGCTATGGCTACACCTTC	CASSFGGYGYTF
TRBV7-9	TRBJ2-7	many	-	15	TGTGCCAGCAGCTTATGGACAAAGAGAATGCACGAGCAGTACTTC	CASSLWTKRMHEQYF
TRBV7-2	TRBJ2-1	few	TRBD2	16	TGTGCCAGCAGCTTAGCGCCAGCGGGGGGATACAATGAGCAGTTCTTC	CASSLAPAGGYNEQFF
TRBV27	TRBJ1-1	medium-sized	TRBD1	13	TGTGCCAGCAGAACAGGGGGCGTCACTGAAGTTTTCTTT	CASRTGGVTEVFF
TRBV29-1	TRBJ2-1	-	TRBD1	14	TGCAGCGCAGAGGGACAGGGGAATAGCAATGAGCAGTTCTTC	CSAEGQGNSNEQFF
TRBV4-1	TRBJ2-2	-	TRBD2	17	TGCGCCAGCAGCCAAGACCCTAGCGGGTTATACACCGGGGAGCTGTTTTTT	CASSQDPSGLYTGELFF
TRBV20-1	TRBJ2-1	medium-sized	TRBD1	15	TGCAGTGCTGGCGGACAGGCTAACGCCGACAATGAGCAGTTCTTC	CSAGGQANADNEQFF
TRBV6-6	TRBJ1-6	medium-sized	-	16	TGTGCCAGCAGTTATTTCGGCACCCCTAATGATCCACCCCTCCACTTT	CASSYFGTPNDPPLHF
TRBV2	TRBJ2-7	-	-	14	TGTGCCAGCAAATCCCAACTTTTCTCCTACGAGCAGTACTTC	CASKSQLFSYEQYF
TRBV3-1	TRBJ1-2	-	TRBD1	14	TGTGCCAGCAGCCAACGGGACAGGTCCTATGGCTACACCTTC	CASSQRDRSYGYTF
TRBV7-9	TRBJ2-7	medium-sized	-	12	TGTGCCAGCAGCTCAGGGATTTACGAGCAGTACTTC	CASSSGIYEQYF
TRBV30	TRBJ2-1	medium-sized	TRBD1	14	TGTGCCTGGAGTTCTGCAGGGGGCATTGGTGAGCAGTTCTTC	CAWSSAGGIGEQFF
TRBV19	TRBJ1-1	-	TRBD1	14	TGTGCCACCACAGGGGACCGCGGATTGGCTGAAGCTTTCTTT	CATTGDRGLAEAFF
TRBV5-1	TRBJ2-7	few	TRBD1	13	TGCGCCAGCAGCAAAGGACAGGGGGACGAGCAGTACTTC	CASSKGQGDEQYF
TRBV6-1	TRBJ2-3	many	-	21	TGTGCCAGCAGTGAAGCGCCGTCAGGGGGCTCGCTAGCGGGATTCACAGATACGCAGTATTTT	CASSEAPSGGSLAGFTDTQYF
TRBV7-2	TRBJ2-6	-	TRBD1	16	TGTGCCAGCAGCCCCAGGACAGGGGCTGGGGCCAACGTCCTGACTTTC	CASSPRTGAGANVLTF
TRBV12-3/TRBV12-4	TRBJ1-1	-	-	14	TGTGCCAGCAGTTACCAACATGTGAACACTGAAGCTTTCTTT	CASSYQHVNTEAFF
TRBV10-1	TRBJ2-3	once	-	17	TGCGCCAGCAGTGAGTCTCTGGGAGCTCGGGGAACAGATACGCAGTATTTT	CASSESLGARGTDTQYF
TRBV29-1	TRBJ2-2	-	TRBD2	14	TGCAGCGTCTCTAGCGGAACGAACACCGGGGAGCTGTTTTTT	CSVSSGTNTGELFF
TRBV9	TRBJ2-7	medium-sized	-	13	TGTGCCAGCAGCGTAACGGTACCGGGCGAGCAGTACTTC	CASSVTVPGEQYF
TRBV29-1	TRBJ2-4	medium-sized	-	10	TGCAGCGCTGATCACCACGAGAAGTACTTC	CSADHHEKYF
TRBV20-1	TRBJ2-3	-	-	14	TGCAGTGCCCGAAAGGGGGGGGGATCAGATACGCAGTATTTT	CSARKGGGSDTQYF
TRBV7-3	TRBJ2-1	-	-	13	TGTGCCAGCAGTTCTGGGGGGCTTAATGAGCAGTTCTTC	CASSSGGLNEQFF
TRBV20-1	TRBJ1-5	-	TRBD1	15	TGCAGTGCTAGAGATGTCAGGGGGAACAAGCAGCCCCAGCATTTT	CSARDVRGNKQPQHF
TRBV20-1	TRBJ1-5	-	TRBD1	15	TGCAGTGCCAACCAACGAGGGGGCGGGGATCAGCCCCAGCATTTT	CSANQRGGGDQPQHF
TRBV12-3/TRBV12-4	TRBJ2-7	-	-	12	TGTGCCAGCAGTCAGAGCGGCTACGAGCAGTACTTC	CASSQSGYEQYF
TRBV12-3/TRBV12-4	TRBJ1-6	-	-	14	TGTGCCAGCAGTTTTGTAGGACATAGTTCACCCCTCCACTTT	CASSFVGHSSPLHF